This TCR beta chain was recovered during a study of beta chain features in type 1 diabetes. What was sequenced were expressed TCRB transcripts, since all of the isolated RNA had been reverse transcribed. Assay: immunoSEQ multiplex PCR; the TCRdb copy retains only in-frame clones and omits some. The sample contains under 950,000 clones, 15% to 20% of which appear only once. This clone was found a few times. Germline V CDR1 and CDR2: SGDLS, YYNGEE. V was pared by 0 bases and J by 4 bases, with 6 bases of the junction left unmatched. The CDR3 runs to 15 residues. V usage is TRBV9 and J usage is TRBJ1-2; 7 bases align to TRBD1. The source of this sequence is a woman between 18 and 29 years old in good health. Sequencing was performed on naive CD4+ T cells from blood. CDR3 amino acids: CASSVGQGGTYGYTF. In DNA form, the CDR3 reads TGTGCCAGCAGCGTAGGACAGGGCGGGACCTATGGCTACACCTTC.